The 26 T cell receptor beta chains below all came from one sample that was sequenced in a study of identical twins. TCRdb re-called the 5' RACE reads with MiXCR, one entry per CDR3 protein. The table lists 150,000 or so distinct CDR3 sequences, roughly 3.3% of them singletons. What was sequenced was memory T cells sorted from blood. These receptor sequences come from a man aged 18 to 29 in good health.

There are many counts of this clonotype. The chain carries TRBV12-3 or TRBV12-4 and TRBJ2-1; TRBD1 matches 7 bases. V lost 4 bases, J lost 7 bases, and 7 bases stayed unmatched. The CDR3 spans 14 residues. The CDR3 DNA follows: TGTGCCAGCAGTTCCCCGGACAGGCGGAATGAGCAGTTCTTC. Translated: CASSSPDRRNEQFF.

This clonotype was detected many times. This sequence joins TRBV11-1 and TRBJ2-3; D is possibly TRBD1 (6 bases). The CDR3 extends over 15 amino acids. CDR1 and CDR2 (germline): SGHAT, FQDESV (reference sequence). V was shortened by 5 bases and J by 0 bases, with 12 bases between the two germline ends. CDR3 nucleotide sequence: TGTGCCAGCAGCCCTACAGGGTATAGCACAGATACGCAGTATTTT. It yields the protein CASSPTGYSTDTQYF.

This clonotype occurred a few times. The V gene is TRBV20-1, the J gene TRBJ2-7, with 8 positions matching TRBD2. Germline values: CDR1 DFQATT, CDR2 SNEGSKA (reference sequence). With 4 bases clipped from V and 7 bases from J, the junction kept 15 bases outside the gene matches. The length of the CDR3 is 15 residues. CDR3 in DNA: TGCAGTGCTATACCCATCGAGCGGGAGTTAAGGGAGCAGTACTTC. Protein: CSAIPIERELREQYF.

This clonotype came up many times. This rearrangement joins TRBV5-5 to TRBJ1-2; TRBD1 is a possible D gene (6 bases). This CDR3 region has 15 residues. CDR1 and CDR2 (germline): SGHKS, YYEKEE (reference sequence). V shed 1 base and J shed 8 bases, with 18 bases lying between them. CDR3: CASSLRDTVPQGYTF. The CDR3 DNA reads TGTGCCAGCAGCTTGCGGGACACCGTCCCTCAAGGCTACACCTTC. Filled out from reference TRBV5-5 and TRBJ1-2, the complete variable domain reads DAGVTQSPTHLIKTRGQQVTLRCSPISGHKSVSWYQQVLGQGPQFIFQYYEKEERGRGNFPDRFSARQFPNYSSELNVNALLLGDSALYLCASSLRDTVPQGYTFGSGTRLTVV.

Many counts were recorded for this clonotype. The chain links TRBV27 to TRBJ2-2, with D perhaps TRBD2 (5 bases). The CDR3 covers 15 residues. Germline CDR1 and CDR2: MNHEY and SMNVEV (reference sequence). With 5 bases removed from V and 5 bases from J, the gap between germline ends came to 15 bases. The chain's CDR3 is CASSRGGMGTGELFF. The DNA for the CDR3 is TGTGCCAGCAGTCGAGGAGGCATGGGGACCGGGGAGCTGTTTTTT.

The gene calls are TRBV6-2 or TRBV6-3 and TRBJ2-1, with D uncertain. V lost 6 bases and J 3 bases, leaving 18 bases between the germline ends. CDR3 length: 16 residues. In germline, CDR1 is MNHEY, CDR2 SVGEGT. The DNA for the CDR3 is TGTGCCAGCAGCCGCCCCATGATGGGGAACTACAATGAGCAGTTCTTC. Translated, it gives CASSRPMMGNYNEQFF.

This clonotype was counted ten times or more. J is TRBJ2-2 and V is TRBV20-1; D may be TRBD2 (6 bases). This CDR3 has 15 residues. The V gene's germline CDR1 is DFQATT and CDR2 SNEGSKA (reference sequence). Trimming removed 1 base from V and 5 bases from J, with 14 bases in between. CDR3 residues: CSARGLGLQTGELFF. In DNA, the CDR3 is TGCAGTGCTAGAGGACTGGGACTGCAAACCGGGGAGCTGTTTTTT.

This clonotype was recorded at least ten times. V gene TRBV5-6 combines with J gene TRBJ1-2; no firm D call. Germline CDR1 SGHDT, CDR2 YYEEEE. The CDR3 contains 15 residues. The V and J ends lost 5 bases and 8 bases respectively, with 22 bases between them. The CDR3 here is CASRLPYWTDSGYTF. Here the CDR3 DNA reads TGTGCCAGCAGGCTACCCTACTGGACGGACTCGGGCTACACCTTC.

This clonotype showed up many times. The V and J genes are TRBV6-2 or TRBV6-3 and TRBJ2-1, with 14 positions matching TRBD2. After removal of 7 bases from V and 7 bases from J, the junction contained 6 bases not matched to a gene. The CDR3 has 15 residues. CDR1 is MNHEY and CDR2 is SVGEGT in the germline V gene. CDR3 bases: TGTGCCAGCATCCCGGGGACTAGCGGGAGTAATGAGCAGTTCTTC. Its translation is CASIPGTSGSNEQFF.

This clonotype was seen ten or more times. This sequence joins TRBV20-1 and TRBJ2-6; D assignment may be TRBD1 or TRBD2 (5 bases each). Germline assignment: CDR1 DFQATT and CDR2 SNEGSKA (reference sequence). The V gene lost 3 bases and the J gene lost 0 bases, with 9 bases spanning the gap. The CDR3 has 15 amino acids. The chain's CDR3 is CSASGGRSGANVLTF. For the CDR3, the DNA is TGCAGTGCTAGTGGGGGTCGCTCTGGGGCCAACGTCCTGACTTTC.

This clonotype has a count of ten or more. CDR3: CASSLRTGELFF. The CDR3 bases are TGTGCCAGCAGTTTAAGAACCGGGGAGCTGTTTTTT. The chain recombines TRBV12-3 or TRBV12-4 with TRBJ2-2; no clear D gene. The CDR3 is 12 amino acids. V was trimmed by 2 bases and J by 5 bases, leaving 3 bases between them.

This clonotype was recorded at least ten times. The chain links TRBV7-2 to TRBJ2-7; D remains unclear. Germline lookup yields CDR1 SGHTA and CDR2 FQGNSA. This CDR3 comprises 14 residues. The ends were cut back, 5 bases at V and 3 bases at J, with 14 bases in the middle. The CDR3 here is CASSPGRSSYEQYF. CDR3 in DNA: TGTGCCAGCAGCCCCGGACGTAGCAGCTACGAGCAGTACTTC.

This clonotype appeared many times. The chain recombines TRBV7-9 with TRBJ2-5, with D tentatively TRBD1 or TRBD2 (6 bases each). Germline V gene sequence: CDR1 SEHNR, CDR2 FQNEAQ (reference sequence). V was cut by 4 bases and J by 10 bases, with 22 bases left in between. This CDR3 has 15 residues. Here the CDR3 DNA reads TGTGCCAGCAGCTCATTAAAAAGACAGGCGCGGGGCCAGTACTTC. Its translation: CASSSLKRQARGQYF.

In its sample, this clonotype was seen many times. This chain uses TRBV11-2 with TRBJ1-1; D is uncertain. Germline CDR1 SGHAT, CDR2 FQNNGV. V was clipped by 0 bases and J by 5 bases, with 13 bases between them. This CDR3 is built from 15 residues. The CDR3 coding sequence is TGTGCCAGCAGCTTAGATTTATCCAGCACAACTGAAGCTTTCTTT. Protein sequence: CASSLDLSSTTEAFF.

This clonotype came up many times. The V gene is TRBV7-2, the J gene TRBJ2-1, with 10 bases fitting TRBD2. Germline loops: CDR1 SGHTA, CDR2 FQGNSA. This CDR3 contains 17 residues. Trimming cost V 0 bases and J 4 bases; bases outside gene matches: 6. The CDR3 spells CASSLAVTSGNYNEQFF. CDR3 DNA sequence: TGTGCCAGCAGCTTAGCCGTCACTAGCGGGAATTACAATGAGCAGTTCTTC.

This clonotype was observed many times. This rearrangement joins TRBV15 to TRBJ2-5, with D hard to call. The CDR3 spans 14 residues. V lost 1 base, J lost 0 bases, and 6 bases lay in between. Looked up from germline, CDR1 is LNHNV and CDR2 is YYDKDF (reference sequence). The CDR3 bases are TGTGCCACCAGCAGAGGGTCCAACCAAGAGACCCAGTACTTC. Its translation: CATSRGSNQETQYF.

This clonotype has at least ten counts. This chain joins TRBV7-8 and TRBJ1-4; TRBD1 might be the D (6 bases). Per germline, CDR1 SGHVS and CDR2 FQNEAQ. The length of the CDR3 is 15 residues. V lost 5 bases to trimming and J lost 3 bases, with 13 bases between them. CDR3 protein: CASSPWGGPNEKLFF. The CDR3 region has the DNA TGTGCCAGCAGCCCGTGGGGGGGGCCTAATGAAAAACTGTTTTTT.

This clonotype has ten or more counts. The chain carries TRBV7-2 and TRBJ1-1, with unresolved D. This CDR3 spans 17 amino acids. The V end was cut by 2 bases, the J end by 0 bases, with 16 bases between. The germline V gene encodes CDR1 SGHTA and CDR2 FQGNSA. CDR3 coding DNA: TGTGCCAGCAGCTTACTGGTGCCGGGATACATGAACACTGAAGCTTTCTTT. It encodes CASSLLVPGYMNTEAFF.

This clonotype was recorded a few times. This chain connects TRBV7-9 to TRBJ2-1, with D unclear. Per the germline V gene, CDR1 is SEHNR and CDR2 is FQNEAQ (reference sequence). The CDR3 has 13 residues. Trimming pared 10 bases from V and 0 bases from J, leaving 10 bases between. The CDR3 nucleotides read TGTGCCAATGAAAGGAGCTCCTACAATGAGCAGTTCTTC. Translation: CANERSSYNEQFF.

Ten or more counts support this clonotype. Written as DNA, the CDR3 is TGTGCCAGCAGCGTAGTCTCAGCCTACAATGAGCAGTTCTTC. This translates into CASSVVSAYNEQFF. The rearrangement uses TRBV9 and TRBJ2-1; no reliable D call. The V and J ends lost 0 bases and 2 bases respectively, with 6 bases between them. The germline CDR1 and CDR2 sequences are SGDLS and YYNGEE. This CDR3 has 14 amino acids.

This clonotype was counted many times. This chain joins TRBV4-1 and TRBJ2-3; 8 positions match TRBD1. The CDR3 sequence is 17 residues long. Germline V lookup: CDR1 MGHRA, CDR2 YSYEKL. Trimming cost V 1 base and J 5 bases; bases outside gene matches: 11. The CDR3 sequence: CASSQVMTGAQGDTQYF. DNA of the CDR3: TGCGCCAGCAGCCAAGTGATGACAGGGGCCCAGGGAGATACGCAGTATTTT.

Ten or more counts support this clonotype. The genes are TRBV28 and TRBJ2-6; a weak D match, TRBD1 (5 bases). Germline assignment: CDR1 MDHEN and CDR2 SYDVKM. V was trimmed by 10 bases and J by 1 base, leaving 11 bases between them. The CDR3 is made up of 14 amino acids. CDR3 DNA: TGTGCCACCCGACCAGGGTCTGGGGCCAACGTCCTGACTTTC. Protein product: CATRPGSGANVLTF. The full variable domain, completed using reference TRBV28 and TRBJ2-6, is DVKVTQSSRYLVKRTGEKVFLECVQDMDHENMFWYRQDPGLGLRLIYFSYDVKMKEKGDIPEGYSVSREKKERFSLILESASTNQTSMYLCATRPGSGANVLTFGAGSRLTVL.

This clonotype was observed many times. The CDR3 nucleotides are TGCGCCAGCAGCCAGAATGACATCCCTTCCTACGAGCAGTACTTC. The encoded protein is CASSQNDIPSYEQYF. The V gene is TRBV4-3, the J gene TRBJ2-7; D is unresolved. The CDR3 consists of 15 residues. CDR1 and CDR2 from the germline V gene are LGHNA and YSLEER. V was clipped by 3 bases and J by 1 base, with 13 bases between them.

This clonotype was detected ten times or more. The chain has TRBV28 and TRBJ1-5; a possible D gene is TRBD1 (5 bases). V lost 6 bases and J lost 3, with 12 bases in between. The germline V gene has CDR1 MDHEN and CDR2 SYDVKM. The CDR3 is made up of 14 amino acids. The CDR3, as DNA: TGTGCCAGCAGCTCTGACAGTATCAATCAGCCCCAGCATTTT. This encodes CASSSDSINQPQHF.

This clonotype was seen a handful of times. The CDR3 spells CSASKGGPGANVLTF. The CDR3 nucleotides are TGCAGTGCTAGTAAGGGGGGGCCCGGGGCCAACGTCCTGACTTTC. The rearrangement uses TRBV20-1 and TRBJ2-6; the D gene is possibly TRBD2 (7 bases). The V gene lost 3 bases and the J gene lost 4 bases, with 13 bases spanning the gap. Germline V gives CDR1 DFQATT, CDR2 SNEGSKA (reference sequence). The length of the CDR3 is 15 residues.

This clonotype appeared many times. The chain links TRBV20-1 to TRBJ1-5, with D perhaps TRBD1 (5 bases). Trimming shortened V by 6 bases and J by 4 bases, and 19 bases separated the two germline ends. This CDR3 has 15 amino acids. Germline V gene sequence: CDR1 DFQATT, CDR2 SNEGSKA (reference sequence). CDR3 residues: CSARDGTLRNQPQHF. The CDR3, as DNA: TGCAGTGCCCGGGACGGAACCCTGAGGAATCAGCCCCAGCATTTT.